Sequencing of this T cell receptor (beta chain) was carried out in a study of T cell responses to AZD1222 COVID-19 vaccine. Study outcomes and limitations: Spike-specific TCR breadth and depth grew following two AZD1222 doses.

With regard to this clone: Its specificity is not known.

CDR1 and CDR2 (germline): SNHLY, FYNNEI. The CDR3 covers 15 residues. V was shortened by 1 base and J by 2 bases, with 9 bases between the two germline ends. Only in-frame clones appear in the TCRdb table, and some are missing; sequencing was by immunoSEQ multiplex PCR. The repertoire holds roughly 130,000 clones, with roughly 85% as singletons. This chain links TRBV2 with TRBJ1-5; possible D gene TRBD1, 5 bases. The clonotype was recovered from an adult in good health. The source material was peripheral blood, sampled on day 0 of AZD1222 vaccination. CDR3 region: CASSEGQGGNQPQHF. In nucleotides, the CDR3 is TGTGCCAGCAGTGAAGGTCAGGGTGGCAATCAGCCCCAGCATTTT.